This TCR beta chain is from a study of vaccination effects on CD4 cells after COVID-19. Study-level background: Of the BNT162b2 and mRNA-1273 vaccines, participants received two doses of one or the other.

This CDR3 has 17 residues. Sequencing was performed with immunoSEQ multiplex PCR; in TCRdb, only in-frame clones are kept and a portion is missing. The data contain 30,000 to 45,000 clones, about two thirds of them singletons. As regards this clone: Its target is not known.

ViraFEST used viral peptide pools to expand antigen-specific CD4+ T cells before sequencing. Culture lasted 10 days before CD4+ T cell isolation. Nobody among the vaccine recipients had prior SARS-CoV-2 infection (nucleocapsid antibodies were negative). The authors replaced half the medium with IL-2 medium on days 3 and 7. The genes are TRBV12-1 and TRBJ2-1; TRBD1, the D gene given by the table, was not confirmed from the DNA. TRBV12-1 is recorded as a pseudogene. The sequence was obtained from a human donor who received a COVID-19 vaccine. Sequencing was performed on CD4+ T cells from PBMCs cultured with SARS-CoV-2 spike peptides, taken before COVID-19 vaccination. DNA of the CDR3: TGTGCCAGCAGCTTTGTAAAGGGACAGTGGATTTTAAATGAGCAGTTCTTC. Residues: CASSFVKGQWILNEQFF.